The rows below give T cell receptor beta chains drawn from one sample of a study of PD-1 blockade in classical Hodgkin lymphoma. Assay used: immunoSEQ multiplex PCR; TCRdb lists only in-frame clones, some missing. This sample has 30,000 to 40,000 clones; about 82% occur once, and the top ten carry 10% to 11%. The sample here was peripheral blood mononuclear cells (PBMCs), taken at baseline. These receptors originate from a human donor with classical Hodgkin lymphoma. Both conserved end residues are part of each CDR3. A D gene is named only where the DNA matches it firmly. Size is omitted from some rows. Given values are once, few, many or a class for expanded clones.

v_gene,abundance,j_gene,len,d_gene,CDR3aa,CDR3nt
TRBV7-8,.,TRBJ2-7,17,TRBD1,CASTHGRLGQGSYEQYF,TGTGCCAGCACACACGGGCGTTTGGGACAGGGGAGCTACGAGCAGTACTTC
TRBV2,.,TRBJ2-1,15,TRBD2,CASSTSGRARNEQFF,TGTGCCAGCTCGACTAGCGGGAGGGCCCGGAATGAGCAGTTCTTC
TRBV5-6,few,TRBJ2-5,15,.,CASSLASGLQETQYF,TGTGCCAGCAGCTTGGCCTCGGGACTCCAAGAGACCCAGTACTTC
TRBV28,.,TRBJ1-1,16,.,CASSLFLQGVNTEAFF,TGTGCCAGCAGTTTATTTTTACAGGGAGTGAACACTGAAGCTTTCTTT
TRBV27,.,TRBJ2-7,15,TRBD2,CASTPSGGSTYEQYF,TGTGCCAGCACTCCCTCGGGCGGGAGTACCTACGAGCAGTACTTC
TRBV6-5,.,TRBJ1-6,15,TRBD1,CASSYRTGNNSPLHF,TGTGCCAGCAGTTACCGGACAGGGAATAATTCACCCCTCCACTTT
TRBV7-9,.,TRBJ1-5,15,.,CASSLTGAGDQPQHF,TGTGCCAGCAGCCTTACTGGGGCGGGGGATCAGCCCCAGCATTTT
TRBV30,.,TRBJ1-5,13,.,CAWTPDSNQPQHF,TGTGCCTGGACCCCAGATAGCAATCAGCCCCAGCATTTT
TRBV4-3,.,TRBJ1-2,18,.,CASSQDVFGTGAAYGYTF,TGCGCCAGCAGCCAAGATGTCTTTGGGACGGGGGCCGCCTATGGCTACACCTTC
TRBV9,once,TRBJ2-1,13,TRBD2,CASNPTSGGEQFF,TGTGCCAGCAACCCCACTAGCGGGGGTGAGCAGTTCTTC
TRBV5-4,once,TRBJ2-6,14,.,CASRRESGANVLTF,TGTGCCAGCAGGAGAGAGTCTGGGGCCAACGTCCTGACTTTC
TRBV7-9,.,TRBJ2-7,14,TRBD1,CASSLTGVNYEQYF,TGTGCCAGCAGCTTGACAGGGGTGAACTACGAGCAGTACTTC
TRBV7-9,.,TRBJ1-1,15,.,CASSLALSGYTEAFF,TGTGCCAGCAGCTTAGCCTTAAGTGGCTACACTGAAGCTTTCTTT
TRBV15,.,TRBJ1-5,14,.,CATSKGLELTPQHF,TGTGCCACCAGCAAGGGCCTAGAATTAACACCCCAGCATTTT
TRBV9,once,TRBJ2-1,16,.,CASSVATGYSYNEQFF,TGTGCCAGCAGCGTAGCTACGGGGTACTCCTACAATGAGCAGTTCTTC
TRBV28,.,TRBJ2-7,13,.,CASSLGPGKEQYF,TGTGCCAGCAGTTTAGGCCCTGGGAAGGAGCAGTACTTC
TRBV2,.,TRBJ2-5,15,TRBD2,CASSETSGGRETQYF,TGTGCCAGCAGTGAGACTAGCGGAGGGCGAGAGACCCAGTACTTC
TRBV19,.,TRBJ2-1,18,.,CASSITYLGGGAHNEQFF,TGTGCCAGTAGTATAACTTATTTAGGGGGAGGGGCCCACAATGAGCAGTTCTTC
TRBV6-1,.,TRBJ2-2,14,.,CASSVPKATGELFF,TGTGCCAGCAGTGTTCCAAAGGCCACCGGGGAGCTGTTTTTT
TRBV28,.,TRBJ2-1,15,.,CASSLATGAMVEQFF,TGTGCCAGCAGTTTGGCAACGGGAGCTATGGTTGAGCAGTTCTTC
TRBV7-2,.,TRBJ2-7,12,.,CASSLAGDEQYF,TGTGCCAGCAGCTTAGCGGGGGACGAGCAGTACTTC
TRBV4-2,once,TRBJ2-3,14,.,CASSTGRSTDTQYF,TGTGCCAGCAGCACGGGACGAAGCACAGATACGCAGTATTTT
TRBV28,.,TRBJ2-1,15,TRBD2,CASSPLAGGPREQFF,TGTGCCAGCAGTCCGCTAGCGGGAGGGCCCAGGGAGCAGTTCTTC
TRBV29-1,.,TRBJ2-5,11,TRBD1,CSATGGETQYF,TGCAGCGCCACAGGGGGAGAGACCCAGTACTTC
TRBV5-4,.,TRBJ2-1,14,TRBD2,CASSSGLGLNEQFF,TGTGCCAGCAGCTCGGGACTAGGCCTCAATGAGCAGTTCTTC
TRBV5-1,.,TRBJ2-5,15,.,CASSLYEGFQETQYF,TGCGCCAGCAGCTTGTATGAGGGGTTCCAAGAGACCCAGTACTTC
TRBV6-5,.,TRBJ2-5,15,.,CASSSRNRAQETQYF,TGTGCCAGCAGTTCTCGGAACAGGGCCCAAGAGACCCAGTACTTC
TRBV7-8,.,TRBJ1-3,14,.,CASQAGSVENTIYF,TGTGCTTCGCAAGCTGGATCGGTGGAAAACACCATATATTTT
TRBV4-2,.,TRBJ2-1,20,TRBD2,CASSQVGRLAGGPRHNEQFF,TGTGCCAGCAGCCAAGTAGGGAGGCTAGCGGGAGGGCCGCGGCACAATGAGCAGTTCTTC
TRBV25-1,.,TRBJ2-1,11,.,CASSPNNEQFF,TGTGCCAGCAGTCCAAACAATGAGCAGTTCTTC
TRBV7-9,few,TRBJ2-2,17,.,CASSSQVWRRNTGELFF,TGTGCCAGCAGCTCGCAGGTCTGGCGGCGGAACACCGGGGAGCTGTTTTTT
TRBV9,.,TRBJ1-1,18,.,CASSVAISPAGVNTEAFF,TGTGCCAGCAGCGTAGCTATTTCACCGGCAGGGGTGAACACTGAAGCTTTCTTT
TRBV5-1,.,TRBJ2-3,12,.,CASSLGADTQYF,TGCGCCAGCAGCTTGGGAGCAGATACGCAGTATTTT
TRBV5-1,.,TRBJ1-1,15,TRBD1,CASSGTGGASTEAFF,TGCGCCAGCAGCGGGACAGGGGGCGCGAGCACTGAAGCTTTCTTT
TRBV7-2,.,TRBJ1-2,14,.,CASSSTVDDYGYTF,TGTGCCAGCAGCTCAACAGTAGACGACTATGGCTACACCTTC
TRBV12-2,.,TRBJ2-1,17,.,CASRFLLAGVPYNEQFF,TGTGCAAGTCGCTTCCTTTTAGCGGGAGTGCCCTACAATGAGCAGTTCTTC
TRBV6-7,.,TRBJ2-7,10,.,CTGARFEQYF,TGTACGGGGGCCCGTTTCGAGCAGTACTTC
TRBV9,once,TRBJ2-3,16,TRBD2,CASSVEAGLSTDTQYF,TGTGCCAGCAGCGTAGAAGCGGGACTATCCACAGATACGCAGTATTTT
TRBV29-1,many,TRBJ2-1,14,TRBD2,CSVEYSSGYNEQFF,TGCAGCGTTGAATACTCTAGCGGGTACAATGAGCAGTTCTTC
TRBV19,.,TRBJ2-7,14,.,CASRAQGNRGEQYF,TGTGCCAGTAGGGCGCAGGGGAATCGGGGCGAGCAGTACTTC
TRBV5-5,.,TRBJ2-1,11,.,CASSRYNEQFF,TGTGCCAGCAGCCGCTACAATGAGCAGTTCTTC
TRBV2,few,TRBJ2-7,13,.,CASRPTSAHEQYF,TGTGCCAGCAGGCCCACCTCGGCCCACGAGCAGTACTTC
TRBV28,.,TRBJ2-7,11,.,CASIGQYEQYF,TGTGCCAGCATCGGACAGTACGAGCAGTACTTC
TRBV5-1,.,TRBJ2-3,14,.,CASSLSDLLDTQYF,TGCGCCAGCAGCTTATCAGACCTGCTGGATACGCAGTATTTT
TRBV4-2,.,TRBJ2-7,17,.,CASSQEIVGTNSYEQYF,TGTGCCAGCAGCCAAGAAATTGTCGGAACAAACTCCTACGAGCAGTACTTC
TRBV7-9,.,TRBJ2-1,12,.,CASSFGINEQFF,TGTGCCAGCAGTTTCGGGATCAATGAGCAGTTCTTC
TRBV7-9,.,TRBJ1-2,16,TRBD1,CASSLGRTGDDYGYTF,TGTGCCAGCAGCTTAGGCAGGACAGGGGACGACTATGGCTACACCTTC
TRBV12-1,.,TRBJ2-1,13,.,CARRGLAVDEQFF,TGTGCCCGGAGAGGGCTAGCGGTCGATGAGCAGTTCTTC
TRBV6-5,.,TRBJ2-3,13,.,CASSSLERHTQYF,TGTGCCAGCTCGAGCCTGGAGAGGCATACGCAGTATTTT
TRBV6-1,.,TRBJ1-1,13,.,CASSERVDTEAFF,TGTGCCAGCAGTGAAAGGGTTGACACTGAAGCTTTCTTT
TRBV5-5,.,TRBJ1-2,13,.,CASSPRVNYGYTF,TGTGCCAGCAGCCCCAGGGTTAACTATGGCTACACCTTC
TRBV13,few,TRBJ2-2,16,.,CASSTLRGADTGELFF,TGTGCCAGCAGCACCTTACGAGGGGCCGACACCGGGGAGCTGTTTTTT
TRBV6-1,.,TRBJ1-1,14,.,CASKILPSNTEAFF,TGTGCCAGCAAGATCCTCCCTTCGAACACTGAAGCTTTCTTT
TRBV12-2,once,TRBJ2-3,19,.,CASRLVTSTSGRFSDTQYF,TGTGCAAGTCGCTTAGTAACCTCGACTAGCGGGAGGTTTTCAGATACGCAGTATTTT
TRBV5-1,.,TRBJ2-7,12,.,CASSLGGYEQYF,TGCGCCAGCAGCTTGGGCGGCTACGAGCAGTACTTC
TRBV29-1,.,TRBJ2-2,15,.,CSVERGGGPAGELFF,TGCAGCGTTGAGAGGGGGGGAGGGCCCGCCGGGGAGCTGTTTTTT
TRBV2,few,TRBJ2-6,15,.,CASSAEISGANVLTF,TGTGCCAGCAGTGCAGAAATCTCTGGGGCCAACGTCCTGACTTTC
TRBV28,.,TRBJ1-3,14,.,CASSSRNSGNTIYF,TGTGCCAGCAGCTCCCGGAACTCTGGAAACACCATATATTTT
TRBV2,.,TRBJ2-2,11,.,CASREAGELFF,TGTGCCAGCCGAGAGGCCGGGGAGCTGTTTTTT